The source of this T cell receptor (beta chain) is a study of cytomegalovirus exposure and HLA in healthy donors. Study results and caveats: It was assumed in the presence/absence analyses that sequencing depth was roughly uniform across donors. Most CMV-associated TCR beta chains were later found to appear HLA-restricted. Cytomegalovirus status, reportedly, was diagnosed with high specificity and sensitivity by the classifier.

Primers: 60 Vbeta forward and 13 Jbeta reverse. Authors' data handling: There were about 80 million unique TCR beta chains by a later count, and about 12 million of them were shared. TCRdb's table, derived via immunoSEQ multiplex PCR, lists solely in-frame clones and lacks some. V and J calls and clone size follow that table, whereas D and trimming were derived from the DNA. The sample records about 150,000 clones, around 72% being singletons. CDR1 and CDR2 from the germline V gene are GTSNPN and SVGIG (reference sequence). V was pared by 5 bases and J by 4 bases, with 6 bases between. CDR3 length: 10 amino acids. Note on this clone: Its antigen is unidentified.

Sequencing was carried out using PBMCs. This chain links TRBV30 with TRBJ2-7; possible D gene TRBD1, 5 bases. This sequence originates from a man aged 35-49 years in good health and CMV-seronegative. The DNA for the CDR3 is TGTGCCTGGGGGGCGTACGAGCAGTACTTC. Protein sequence: CAWGAYEQYF.